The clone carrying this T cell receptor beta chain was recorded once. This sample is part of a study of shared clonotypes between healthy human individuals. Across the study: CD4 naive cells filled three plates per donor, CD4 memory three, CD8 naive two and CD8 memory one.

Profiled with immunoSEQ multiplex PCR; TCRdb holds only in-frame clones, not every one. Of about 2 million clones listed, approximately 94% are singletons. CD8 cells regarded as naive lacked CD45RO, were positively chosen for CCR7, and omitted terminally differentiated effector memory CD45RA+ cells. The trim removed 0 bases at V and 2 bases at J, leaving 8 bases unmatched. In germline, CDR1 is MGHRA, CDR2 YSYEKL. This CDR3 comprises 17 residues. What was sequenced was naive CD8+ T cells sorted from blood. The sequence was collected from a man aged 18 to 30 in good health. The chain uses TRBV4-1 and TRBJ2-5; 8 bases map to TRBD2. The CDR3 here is CASSQDDSGTSQETQYF. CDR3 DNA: TGCGCCAGCAGCCAAGATGACTCGGGGACTAGTCAAGAGACCCAGTACTTC.